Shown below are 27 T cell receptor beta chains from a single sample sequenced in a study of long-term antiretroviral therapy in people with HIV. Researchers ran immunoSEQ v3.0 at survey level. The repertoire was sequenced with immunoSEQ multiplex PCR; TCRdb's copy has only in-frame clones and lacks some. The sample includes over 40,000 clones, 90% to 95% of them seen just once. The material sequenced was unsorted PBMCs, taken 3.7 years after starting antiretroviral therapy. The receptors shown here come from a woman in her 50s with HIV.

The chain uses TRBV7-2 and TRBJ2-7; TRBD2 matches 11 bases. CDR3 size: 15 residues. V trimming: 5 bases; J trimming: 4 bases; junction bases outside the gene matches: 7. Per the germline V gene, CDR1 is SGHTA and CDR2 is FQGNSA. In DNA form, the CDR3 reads TGTGCCAGCAGCGTACGTAGCGGGGGGGCTTACGAGCAGTACTTC. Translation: CASSVRSGGAYEQYF.

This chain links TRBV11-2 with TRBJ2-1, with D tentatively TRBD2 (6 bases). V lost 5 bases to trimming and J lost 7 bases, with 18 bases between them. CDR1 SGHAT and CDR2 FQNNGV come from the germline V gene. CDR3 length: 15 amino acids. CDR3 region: CASSRDFPLGNEQFF. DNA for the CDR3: TGTGCCAGCAGCCGGGACTTCCCCCTAGGAAATGAGCAGTTCTTC.

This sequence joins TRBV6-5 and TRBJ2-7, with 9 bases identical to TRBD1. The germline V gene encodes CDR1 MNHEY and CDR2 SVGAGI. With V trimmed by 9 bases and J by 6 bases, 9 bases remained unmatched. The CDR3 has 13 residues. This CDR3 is CASSTGTGLEQYF. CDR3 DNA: TGTGCCAGTTCCACCGGGACAGGGCTCGAGCAGTACTTC.

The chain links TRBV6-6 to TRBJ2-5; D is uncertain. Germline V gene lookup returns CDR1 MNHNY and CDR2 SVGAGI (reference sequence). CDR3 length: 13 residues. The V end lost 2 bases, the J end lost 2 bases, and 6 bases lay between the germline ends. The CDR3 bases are TGTGCCAGCAGTTACGGCAGACAAGAGACCCAGTACTTC. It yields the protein CASSYGRQETQYF.

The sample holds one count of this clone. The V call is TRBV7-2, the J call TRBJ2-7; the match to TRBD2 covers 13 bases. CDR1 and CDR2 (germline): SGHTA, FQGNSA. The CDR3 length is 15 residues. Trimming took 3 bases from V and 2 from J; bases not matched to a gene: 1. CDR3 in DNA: TGTGCCAGCAGCTTCGGGACTAGCGGGGCCTACGAGCAGTACTTC. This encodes CASSFGTSGAYEQYF.

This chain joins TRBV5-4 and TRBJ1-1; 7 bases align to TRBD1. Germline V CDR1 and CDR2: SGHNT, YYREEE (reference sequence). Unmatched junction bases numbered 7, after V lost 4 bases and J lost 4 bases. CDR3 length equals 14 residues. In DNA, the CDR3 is TGTGCCAGCAGCGAGGGACAGCGGATCACTGAAGCTTTCTTT. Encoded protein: CASSEGQRITEAFF.

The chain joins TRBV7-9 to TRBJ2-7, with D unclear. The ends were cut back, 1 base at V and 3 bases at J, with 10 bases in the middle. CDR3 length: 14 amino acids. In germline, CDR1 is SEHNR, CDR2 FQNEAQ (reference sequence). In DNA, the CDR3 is TGTGCCAGCAGCTTAGGTTCAGCTAGCTACGAGCAGTACTTC. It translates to CASSLGSASYEQYF.

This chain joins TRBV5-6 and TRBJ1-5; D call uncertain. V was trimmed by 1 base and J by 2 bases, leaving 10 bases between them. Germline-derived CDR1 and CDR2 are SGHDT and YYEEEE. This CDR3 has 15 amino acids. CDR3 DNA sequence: TGTGCCAGCAGCTTGCGTATGGGTGGCAATCAGCCCCAGCATTTT. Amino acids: CASSLRMGGNQPQHF.

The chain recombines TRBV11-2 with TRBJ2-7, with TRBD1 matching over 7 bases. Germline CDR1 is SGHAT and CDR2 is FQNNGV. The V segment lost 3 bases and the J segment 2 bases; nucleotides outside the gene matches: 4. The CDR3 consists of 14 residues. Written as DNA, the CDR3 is TGTGCCAGCAGCTTGCAGGGGGTCACCTACGAGCAGTACTTC. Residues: CASSLQGVTYEQYF.

The CDR3 DNA reads TGTGCCAAGAGGACAGGCCCCGTCTATGGCTACACCTTC. It encodes CAKRTGPVYGYTF. The chain couples TRBV10-3 to TRBJ1-2; 7 bases map to TRBD1. Germline loops: CDR1 ENHRY, CDR2 SYGVKD. V dropped 10 bases and J dropped 4; count of bases not matched to a gene: 9. The CDR3 is 13 residues long.

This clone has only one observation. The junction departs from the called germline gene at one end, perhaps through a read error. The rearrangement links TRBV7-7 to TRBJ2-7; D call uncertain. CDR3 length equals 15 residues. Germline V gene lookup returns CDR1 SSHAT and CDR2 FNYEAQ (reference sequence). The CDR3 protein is CASSLDRSENYEQYF. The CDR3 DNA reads TGTGCTAGCAGCTTAGATCGATCGGAGAACTACGAGCAGTACTTC.

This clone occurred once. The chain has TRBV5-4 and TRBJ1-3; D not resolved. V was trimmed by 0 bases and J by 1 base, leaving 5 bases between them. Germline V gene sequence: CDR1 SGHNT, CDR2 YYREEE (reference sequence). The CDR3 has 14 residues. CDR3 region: CASSLGTSGNTIYF. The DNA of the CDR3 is TGTGCCAGCAGCTTGGGGACGTCTGGAAACACCATATATTTT. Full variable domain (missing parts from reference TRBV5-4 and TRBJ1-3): ETGVTQSPTHLIKTRGQQVTLRCSSQSGHNTVSWYQQALGQGPQFIFQYYREEENGRGNFPPRFSGLQFPNYSSELNVNALELDDSALYLCASSLGTSGNTIYFGEGSWLTVV.

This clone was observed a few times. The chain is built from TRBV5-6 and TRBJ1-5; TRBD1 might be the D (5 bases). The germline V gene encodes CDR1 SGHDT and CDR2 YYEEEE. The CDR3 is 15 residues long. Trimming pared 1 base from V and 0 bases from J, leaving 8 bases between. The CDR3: CASSLMGDSNQPQHF. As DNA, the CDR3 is TGTGCCAGCAGCTTGATGGGGGATAGCAATCAGCCCCAGCATTTT.

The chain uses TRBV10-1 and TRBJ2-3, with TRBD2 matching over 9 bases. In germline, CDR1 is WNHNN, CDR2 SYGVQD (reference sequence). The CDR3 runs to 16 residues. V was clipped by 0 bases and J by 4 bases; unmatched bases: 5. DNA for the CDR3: TGCGCCAGCAGTGAGTCGACCAGCGGGGGGCCAGATACGCAGTATTTT. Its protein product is CASSESTSGGPDTQYF.

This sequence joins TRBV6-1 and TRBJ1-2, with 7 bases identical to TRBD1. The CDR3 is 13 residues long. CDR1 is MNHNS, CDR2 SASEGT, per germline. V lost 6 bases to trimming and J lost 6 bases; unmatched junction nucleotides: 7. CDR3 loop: CASRQQGLHGYTF. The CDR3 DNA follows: TGTGCCAGCAGGCAACAGGGGCTCCATGGCTACACCTTC.

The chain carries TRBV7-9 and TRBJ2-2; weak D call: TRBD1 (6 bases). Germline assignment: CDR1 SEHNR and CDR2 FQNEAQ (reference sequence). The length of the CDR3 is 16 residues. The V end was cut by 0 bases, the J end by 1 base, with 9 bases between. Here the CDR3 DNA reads TGTGCCAGCAGCTTAGCGACAGGATTGAACACCGGGGAGCTGTTTTTT. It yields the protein CASSLATGLNTGELFF.

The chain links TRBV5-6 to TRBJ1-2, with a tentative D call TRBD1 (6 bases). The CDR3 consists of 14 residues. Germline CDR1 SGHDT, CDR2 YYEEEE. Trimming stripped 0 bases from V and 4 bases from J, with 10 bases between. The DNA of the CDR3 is TGTGCCAGCAGCTTGGCGGGCAGGGGCTATGGCTACACCTTC. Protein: CASSLAGRGYGYTF.

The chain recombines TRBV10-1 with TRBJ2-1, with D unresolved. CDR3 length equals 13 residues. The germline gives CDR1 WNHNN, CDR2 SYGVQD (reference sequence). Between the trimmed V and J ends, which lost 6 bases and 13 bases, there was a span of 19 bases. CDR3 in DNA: TGCGCCAGCAGCCTCGTTCCCGCGTTAAGTCAGTTCTTC. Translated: CASSLVPALSQFF.

CDR3 nucleotides: TGTGCCAGTAGCATGGACAGGGATGTTCAGCCCCAGCATTTT. It specifies CASSMDRDVQPQHF. V usage is TRBV19 and J usage is TRBJ1-5, with 8 positions matching TRBD1. The CDR3 is 14 residues long. Unmatched junction bases numbered 7, after V lost 6 bases and J lost 6 bases. Germline CDR1 LNHDA, CDR2 SQIVND (reference sequence).

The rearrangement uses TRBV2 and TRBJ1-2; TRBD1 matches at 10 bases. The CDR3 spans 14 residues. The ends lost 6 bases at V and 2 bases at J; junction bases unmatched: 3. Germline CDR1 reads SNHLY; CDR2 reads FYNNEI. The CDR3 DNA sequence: TGTGCCAGCAGCAGACAGGGGGCGAACTATGGCTACACCTTC. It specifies CASSRQGANYGYTF.

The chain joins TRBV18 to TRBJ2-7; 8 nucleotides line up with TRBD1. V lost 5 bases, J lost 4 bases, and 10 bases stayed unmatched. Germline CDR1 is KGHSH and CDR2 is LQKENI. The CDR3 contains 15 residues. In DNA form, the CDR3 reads TGTGCCAGCTCATCAGGGAGACAGGGGAGTTACGAGCAGTACTTC. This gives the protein CASSSGRQGSYEQYF.

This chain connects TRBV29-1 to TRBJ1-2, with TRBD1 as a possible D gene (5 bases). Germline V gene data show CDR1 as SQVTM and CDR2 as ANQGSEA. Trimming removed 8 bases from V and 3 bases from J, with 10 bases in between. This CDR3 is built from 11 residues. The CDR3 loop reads CSTGGDYGYTF. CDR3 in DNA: TGCAGCACGGGGGGGGACTATGGCTACACCTTC.

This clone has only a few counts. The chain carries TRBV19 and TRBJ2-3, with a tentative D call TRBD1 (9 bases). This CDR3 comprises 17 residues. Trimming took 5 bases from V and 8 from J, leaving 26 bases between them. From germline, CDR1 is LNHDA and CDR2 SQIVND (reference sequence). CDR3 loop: CASSPFGEQGAGGTQYF. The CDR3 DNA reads TGTGCCAGTAGTCCCTTTGGGGAACAGGGGGCGGGGGGTACGCAGTATTTT. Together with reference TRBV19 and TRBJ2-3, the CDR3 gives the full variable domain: DGGITQSPKYLFRKEGQNVTLSCEQNLNHDAMYWYRQDPGQGLRLIYYSQIVNDFQKGDIAEGYSVSREKKESFPLTVTSAQKNPTAFYLCASSPFGEQGAGGTQYFGPGTRLTVL.

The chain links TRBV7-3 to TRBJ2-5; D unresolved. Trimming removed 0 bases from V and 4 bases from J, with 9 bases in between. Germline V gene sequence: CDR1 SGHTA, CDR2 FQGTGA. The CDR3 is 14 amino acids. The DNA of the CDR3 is TGTGCCAGCAGCTTAACAGGGATGAGAGAGACCCAGTACTTC. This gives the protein CASSLTGMRETQYF.

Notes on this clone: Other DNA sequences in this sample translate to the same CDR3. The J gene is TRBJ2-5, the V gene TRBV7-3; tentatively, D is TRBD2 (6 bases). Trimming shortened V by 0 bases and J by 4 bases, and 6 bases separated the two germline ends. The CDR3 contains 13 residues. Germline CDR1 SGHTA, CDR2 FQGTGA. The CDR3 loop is CASSLTGGETQYF. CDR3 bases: TGTGCCAGCAGCTTAACGGGGGGAGAGACCCAGTACTTC.

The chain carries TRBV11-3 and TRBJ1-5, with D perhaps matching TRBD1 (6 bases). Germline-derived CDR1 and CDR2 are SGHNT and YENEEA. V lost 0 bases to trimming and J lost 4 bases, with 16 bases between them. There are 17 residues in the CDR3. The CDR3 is CASSLDPGAVGNQPQHF. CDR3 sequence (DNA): TGTGCCAGCAGCTTAGATCCGGGGGCCGTGGGGAATCAGCCCCAGCATTTT.

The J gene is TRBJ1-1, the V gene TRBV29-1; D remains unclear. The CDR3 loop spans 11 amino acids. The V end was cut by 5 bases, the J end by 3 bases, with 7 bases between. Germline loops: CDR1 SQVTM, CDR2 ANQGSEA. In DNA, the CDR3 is TGCAGCGTTAGTCGCGACACTGAAGCTTTCTTT. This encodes CSVSRDTEAFF.